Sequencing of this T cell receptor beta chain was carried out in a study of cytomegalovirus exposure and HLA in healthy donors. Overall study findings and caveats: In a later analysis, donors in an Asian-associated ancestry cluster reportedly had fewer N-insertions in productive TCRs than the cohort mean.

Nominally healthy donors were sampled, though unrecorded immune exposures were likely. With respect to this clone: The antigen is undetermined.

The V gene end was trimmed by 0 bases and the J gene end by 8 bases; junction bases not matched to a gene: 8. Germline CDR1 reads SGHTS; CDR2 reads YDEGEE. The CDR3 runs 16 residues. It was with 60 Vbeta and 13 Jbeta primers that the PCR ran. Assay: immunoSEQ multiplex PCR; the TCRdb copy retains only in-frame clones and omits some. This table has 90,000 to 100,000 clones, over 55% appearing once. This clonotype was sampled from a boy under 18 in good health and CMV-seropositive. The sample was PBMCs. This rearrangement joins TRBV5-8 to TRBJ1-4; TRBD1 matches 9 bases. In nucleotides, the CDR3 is TGTGCCAGCAGCTTGGGGACAGGGGCCATAGAGGAAAAACTGTTTTTT. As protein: CASSLGTGAIEEKLFF.